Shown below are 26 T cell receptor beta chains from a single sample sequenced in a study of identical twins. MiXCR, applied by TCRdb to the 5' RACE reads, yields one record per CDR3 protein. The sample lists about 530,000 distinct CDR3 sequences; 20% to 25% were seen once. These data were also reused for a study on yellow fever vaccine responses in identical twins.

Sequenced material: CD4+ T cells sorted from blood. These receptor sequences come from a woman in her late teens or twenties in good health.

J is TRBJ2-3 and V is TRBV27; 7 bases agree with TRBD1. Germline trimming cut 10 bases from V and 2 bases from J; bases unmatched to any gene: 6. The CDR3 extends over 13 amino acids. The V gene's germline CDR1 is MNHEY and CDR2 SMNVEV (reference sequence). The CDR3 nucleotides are TGTGCCACCCAGGACAGGTTCACAGATACGCAGTATTTT. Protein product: CATQDRFTDTQYF.

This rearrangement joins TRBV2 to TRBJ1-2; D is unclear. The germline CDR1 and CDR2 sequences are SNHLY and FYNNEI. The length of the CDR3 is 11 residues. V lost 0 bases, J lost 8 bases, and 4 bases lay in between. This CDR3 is CASSEAGGYTF. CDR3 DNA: TGTGCCAGCAGTGAAGCGGGCGGCTACACCTTC. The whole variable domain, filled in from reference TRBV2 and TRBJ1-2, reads EPEVTQTPSHQVTQMGQEVILRCVPISNHLYFYWYRQILGQKVEFLVSFYNNEISEKSEIFDDQFSVERPDGSNFTLKIRSTKLEDSAMYFCASSEAGGYTFGSGTRLTVV.

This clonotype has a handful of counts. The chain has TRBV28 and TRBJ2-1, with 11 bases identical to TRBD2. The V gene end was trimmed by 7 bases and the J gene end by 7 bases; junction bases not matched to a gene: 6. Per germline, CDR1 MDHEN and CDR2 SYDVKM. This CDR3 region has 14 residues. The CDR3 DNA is TGTGCCAGCATTCTTAGCGGGAGGGGTAATGAGCAGTTCTTC. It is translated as CASILSGRGNEQFF.

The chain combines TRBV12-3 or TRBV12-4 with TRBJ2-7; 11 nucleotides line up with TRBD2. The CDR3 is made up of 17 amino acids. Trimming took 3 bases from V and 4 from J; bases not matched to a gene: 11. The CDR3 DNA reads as TGTGCCAGCAGTTTCGTGGGGGGCACTAGCGGGAGTTACGAGCAGTACTTC. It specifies CASSFVGGTSGSYEQYF.

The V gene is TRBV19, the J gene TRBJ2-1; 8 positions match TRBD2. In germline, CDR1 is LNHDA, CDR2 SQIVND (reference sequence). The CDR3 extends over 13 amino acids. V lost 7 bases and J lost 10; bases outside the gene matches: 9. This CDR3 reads CASNKRGRAEQFF. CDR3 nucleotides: TGTGCCAGTAATAAGCGGGGGCGGGCGGAGCAGTTCTTC.

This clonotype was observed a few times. The CDR3 DNA reads TGTGCCAGCAGTGAATATTCGACAGGAACTCCAGAGACCCAGTACTTC. Protein product: CASSEYSTGTPETQYF. The chain combines TRBV25-1 with TRBJ2-5; a weak D match, TRBD1 (6 bases). Germline V CDR1 and CDR2: MGHDK, SYGVNS. V was pared by 0 bases and J by 4 bases, with 15 bases between. CDR3 length: 16 amino acids. The whole variable domain, remainder taken from reference TRBV25-1 and TRBJ2-5, is EADIYQTPRYLVIGTGKKITLECSQTMGHDKMYWYQQDPGMELHLIHYSYGVNSTEKGDLSSESTVSRIRTEHFPLTLESARPSHTSQYLCASSEYSTGTPETQYFGPGTRLLVL.

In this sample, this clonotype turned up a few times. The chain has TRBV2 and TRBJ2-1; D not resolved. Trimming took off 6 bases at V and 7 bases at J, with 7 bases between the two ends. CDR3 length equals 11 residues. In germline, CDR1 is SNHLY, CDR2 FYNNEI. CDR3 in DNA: TGTGCCAGCAGCCCGAAGAATGAGCAGTTCTTC. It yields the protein CASSPKNEQFF.

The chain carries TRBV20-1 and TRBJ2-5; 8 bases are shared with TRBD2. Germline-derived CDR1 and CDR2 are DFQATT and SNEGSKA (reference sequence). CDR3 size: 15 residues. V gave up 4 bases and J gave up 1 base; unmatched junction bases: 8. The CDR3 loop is CSAINSGMGQETQYF. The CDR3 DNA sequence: TGCAGTGCTATCAATAGCGGGATGGGCCAAGAGACCCAGTACTTC.

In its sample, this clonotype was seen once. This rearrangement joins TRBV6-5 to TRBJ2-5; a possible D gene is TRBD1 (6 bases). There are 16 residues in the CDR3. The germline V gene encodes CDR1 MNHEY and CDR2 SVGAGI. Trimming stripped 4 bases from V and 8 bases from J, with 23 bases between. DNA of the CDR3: TGTGCCAGCAGTTCTACCTTACAACAGGGCCGGGGTACCCAGTACTTC. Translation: CASSSTLQQGRGTQYF.

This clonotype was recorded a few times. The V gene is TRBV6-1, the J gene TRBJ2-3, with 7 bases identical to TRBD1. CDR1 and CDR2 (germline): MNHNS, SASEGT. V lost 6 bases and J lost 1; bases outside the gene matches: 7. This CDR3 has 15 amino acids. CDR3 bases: TGTGCCAGCAGGGAAACAGGGGCGGGCACAGATACGCAGTATTTT. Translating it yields CASRETGAGTDTQYF.

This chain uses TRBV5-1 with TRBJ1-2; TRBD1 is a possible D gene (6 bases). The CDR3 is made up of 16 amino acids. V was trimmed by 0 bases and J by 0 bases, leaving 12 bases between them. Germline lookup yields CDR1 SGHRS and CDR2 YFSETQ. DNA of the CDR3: TGCGCCAGCAGCTTGGACGACAGGAGCGCTAACTATGGCTACACCTTC. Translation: CASSLDDRSANYGYTF.

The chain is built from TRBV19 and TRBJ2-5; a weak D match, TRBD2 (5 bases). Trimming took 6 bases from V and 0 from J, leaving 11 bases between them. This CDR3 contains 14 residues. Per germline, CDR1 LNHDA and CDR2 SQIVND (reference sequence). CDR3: CASSPRGNQETQYF. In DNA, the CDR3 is TGTGCCAGTAGCCCCCGGGGAAACCAAGAGACCCAGTACTTC.

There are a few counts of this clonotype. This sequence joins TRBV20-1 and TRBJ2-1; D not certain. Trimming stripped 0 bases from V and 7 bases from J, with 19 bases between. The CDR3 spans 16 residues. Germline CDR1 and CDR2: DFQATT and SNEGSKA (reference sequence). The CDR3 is CSARDGASPVSNEQFF. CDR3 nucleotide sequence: TGCAGTGCTAGAGATGGCGCCTCGCCAGTGTCGAATGAGCAGTTCTTC.

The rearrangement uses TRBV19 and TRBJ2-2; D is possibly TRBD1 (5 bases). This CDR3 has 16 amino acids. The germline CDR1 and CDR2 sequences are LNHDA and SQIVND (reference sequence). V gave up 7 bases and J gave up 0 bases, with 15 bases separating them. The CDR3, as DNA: TGTGCCAGTATCCCAGGGATGGGAACGAACACCGGGGAGCTGTTTTTT. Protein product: CASIPGMGTNTGELFF.

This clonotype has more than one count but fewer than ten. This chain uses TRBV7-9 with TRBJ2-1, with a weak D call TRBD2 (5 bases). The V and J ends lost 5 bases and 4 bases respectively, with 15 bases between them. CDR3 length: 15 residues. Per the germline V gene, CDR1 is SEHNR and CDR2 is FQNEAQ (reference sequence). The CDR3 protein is CASSRSGARYNEQFF. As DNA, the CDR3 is TGTGCCAGCAGCAGGAGCGGAGCTCGATACAATGAGCAGTTCTTC.

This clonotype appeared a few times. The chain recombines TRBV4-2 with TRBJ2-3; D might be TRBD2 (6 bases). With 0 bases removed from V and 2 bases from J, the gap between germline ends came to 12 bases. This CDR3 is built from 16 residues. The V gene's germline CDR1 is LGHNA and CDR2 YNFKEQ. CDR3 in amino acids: CASSQERSGLTDTQYF. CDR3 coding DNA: TGTGCCAGCAGCCAAGAGCGTAGCGGCCTCACAGATACGCAGTATTTT.

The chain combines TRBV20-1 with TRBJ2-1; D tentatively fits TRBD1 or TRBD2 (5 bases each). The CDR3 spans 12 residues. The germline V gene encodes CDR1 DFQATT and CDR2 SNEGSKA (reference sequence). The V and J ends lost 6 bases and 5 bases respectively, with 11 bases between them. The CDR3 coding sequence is TGCAGTGCAGGGGAGAGGGACAATGAGCAGTTCTTC. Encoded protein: CSAGERDNEQFF.

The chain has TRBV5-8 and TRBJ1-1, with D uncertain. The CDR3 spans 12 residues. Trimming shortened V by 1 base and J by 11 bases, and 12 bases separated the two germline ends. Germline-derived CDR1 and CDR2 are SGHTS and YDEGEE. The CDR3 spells CASSLRLESAFF. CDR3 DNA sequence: TGTGCCAGCAGCTTGCGCTTGGAGTCCGCTTTCTTT.

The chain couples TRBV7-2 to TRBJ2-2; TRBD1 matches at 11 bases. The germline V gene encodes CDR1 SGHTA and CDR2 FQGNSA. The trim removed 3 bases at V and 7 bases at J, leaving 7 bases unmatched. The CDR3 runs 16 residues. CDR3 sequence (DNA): TGTGCCAGCAGCTTCCCGGGACAGGGGGTTTTCGGGGAGCTGTTTTTT. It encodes CASSFPGQGVFGELFF. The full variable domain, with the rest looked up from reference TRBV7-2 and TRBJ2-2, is GAGVSQSPSNKVTEKGKDVELRCDPISGHTALYWYRQSLGQGLEFLIYFQGNSAPDKSGLPSDRFSAERTGGSVSTLTIQRTQQEDSAVYLCASSFPGQGVFGELFFGEGSRLTVL.

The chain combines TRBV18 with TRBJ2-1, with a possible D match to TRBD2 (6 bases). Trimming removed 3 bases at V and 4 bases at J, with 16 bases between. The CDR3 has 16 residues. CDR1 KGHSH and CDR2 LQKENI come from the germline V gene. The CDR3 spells CASSPLEAGSYNEQFF. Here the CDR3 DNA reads TGTGCCAGCTCACCTCTTGAGGCGGGGTCTTACAATGAGCAGTTCTTC.

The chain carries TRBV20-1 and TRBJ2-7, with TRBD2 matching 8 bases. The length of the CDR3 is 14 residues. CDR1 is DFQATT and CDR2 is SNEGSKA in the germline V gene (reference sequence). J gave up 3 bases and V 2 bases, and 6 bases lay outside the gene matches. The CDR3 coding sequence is TGCAGTGCTAGAAGGCGGGAGGCTTTCTACGAGCAGTACTTC. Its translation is CSARRREAFYEQYF.

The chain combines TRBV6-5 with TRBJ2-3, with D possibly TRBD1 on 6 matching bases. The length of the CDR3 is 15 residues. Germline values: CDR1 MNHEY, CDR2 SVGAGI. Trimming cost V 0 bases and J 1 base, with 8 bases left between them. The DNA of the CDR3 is TGTGCCAGCAGTTACTCGGCAGGGGGCACAGATACGCAGTATTTT. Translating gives CASSYSAGGTDTQYF.

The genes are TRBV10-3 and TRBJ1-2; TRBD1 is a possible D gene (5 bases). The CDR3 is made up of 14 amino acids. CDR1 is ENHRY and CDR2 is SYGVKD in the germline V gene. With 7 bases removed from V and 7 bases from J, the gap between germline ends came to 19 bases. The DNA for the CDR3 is TGTGCCATCAACCCCGGGGGGGAACACATTGGCTACACCTTC. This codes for CAINPGGEHIGYTF.

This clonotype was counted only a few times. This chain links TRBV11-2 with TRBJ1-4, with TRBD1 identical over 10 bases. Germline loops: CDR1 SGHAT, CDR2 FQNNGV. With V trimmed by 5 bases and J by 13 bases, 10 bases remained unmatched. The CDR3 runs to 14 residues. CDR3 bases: TGTGCCAGCAGCGACCGGGACAGGGGTCTAACACTGTTTTTT. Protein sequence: CASSDRDRGLTLFF.

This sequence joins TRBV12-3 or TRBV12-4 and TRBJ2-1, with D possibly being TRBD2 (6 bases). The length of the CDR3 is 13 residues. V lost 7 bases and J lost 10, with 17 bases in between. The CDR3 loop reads CASTPRGWAEQFF. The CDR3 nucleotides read TGTGCCAGCACCCCCCGGGGGTGGGCGGAGCAGTTCTTC.

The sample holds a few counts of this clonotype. The CDR3 loop reads CASSLGGTDAPGETQYF. The CDR3, as DNA: TGTGCCAGCAGCTTAGGGGGGACTGATGCCCCAGGGGAGACCCAGTACTTC. The chain links TRBV7-2 to TRBJ2-5; D is perhaps TRBD2 (6 bases). Germline V gene lookup returns CDR1 SGHTA and CDR2 FQGNSA. Deletions cut 1 base from V and 5 bases from J, with 20 bases between. The CDR3 has 17 residues.